The 23 T cell receptor beta chains listed next were all sequenced from one sample in a study of T cell repertoires in cytomegalovirus infection. These receptors' targets are unknown. One entry per CDR3 protein results from TCRdb running MiXCR on the reads. The sample has approximately 730,000 distinct CDR3 sequences; almost 30% are singletons. The material was cultured CD8+ T cells from PBMCs, obtained from culture after CMV antigen stimulation. These receptors originate from a human donor in good health (CMV status not recorded). Some clones in this sample may be carry-over from other donors' samples.

This chain connects TRBV20-1 to TRBJ2-1; D gene ambiguous. The CDR3 spans 15 residues. Trimming cost V 4 bases and J 5 bases, with 18 bases left between them. Per germline, CDR1 DFQATT and CDR2 SNEGSKA (reference sequence). CDR3 DNA sequence: TGCAGTGCTAACCCGACTCCGCGGTCCCACAATGAGCAGTTCTTC. It translates to CSANPTPRSHNEQFF.

This clonotype has more than one count but fewer than ten. The chain carries TRBV7-2 and TRBJ1-1, with 8 bases fitting TRBD1. Trimming at V came to 5 bases and at J to 0 bases, leaving 5 bases not matched to a gene. From germline, CDR1 is SGHTA and CDR2 FQGNSA. The CDR3 is made up of 15 amino acids. CDR3 protein: CASSRRQGLNTEAFF. The CDR3 nucleotides read TGTGCCAGCAGCCGTAGACAGGGGCTGAACACTGAAGCTTTCTTT.

This clonotype showed up just a few times. The chain combines TRBV9 with TRBJ2-3, with a possible D match to TRBD1 (5 bases). V was clipped by 0 bases and J by 4 bases, with 9 bases between them. Germline CDR1 SGDLS, CDR2 YYNGEE. The CDR3 is 14 amino acids. The CDR3 loop is CASSVEGNADTQYF. For the CDR3, the DNA is TGTGCCAGCAGCGTAGAGGGGAACGCAGATACGCAGTATTTT. The variable domain in full, with the rest retrieved from reference TRBV9 and TRBJ2-3, is DSGVTQTPKHLITATGQRVTLRCSPRSGDLSVYWYQQSLDQGLQFLIQYYNGEERAKGNILERFSAQQFPDLHSELNLSSLELGDSALYFCASSVEGNADTQYFGPGTRLTVL.

The chain recombines TRBV7-2 with TRBJ2-1; no clear D. Germline V gene sequence: CDR1 SGHTA, CDR2 FQGNSA. Trimming removed 5 bases at V and 3 bases at J, with 11 bases between. This CDR3 region has 14 residues. CDR3 coding DNA: TGTGCCAGCAGCCCGGTTACGAGCTACAATGAGCAGTTCTTC. Amino acids: CASSPVTSYNEQFF.

The gene calls are TRBV11-2 and TRBJ2-2; D remains unclear. The CDR3 has 14 amino acids. The V and J ends lost 0 bases and 3 bases respectively, with 5 bases between them. Germline CDR1 is SGHAT and CDR2 is FQNNGV. CDR3 amino acids: CASSLESYTGELFF. The DNA for the CDR3 is TGTGCCAGCAGCTTAGAATCGTACACCGGGGAGCTGTTTTTT.

The J gene is TRBJ2-1, the V gene TRBV18; 11 bases are a match to TRBD1. Trimming cost V 3 bases and J 8 bases; bases outside gene matches: 3. The CDR3 spans 14 residues. The germline gives CDR1 KGHSH, CDR2 LQKENI. In nucleotides, the CDR3 is TGTGCCAGCTCACCGGTGGGACAGGGGGATGAGCAGTTCTTC. Translating it yields CASSPVGQGDEQFF.

This clonotype showed up many times. V gene TRBV11-2 combines with J gene TRBJ2-1; TRBD1 agrees at 8 bases. Germline CDR1 SGHAT, CDR2 FQNNGV. This CDR3 has 15 amino acids. The junction had 13 bases not matched to a gene; V was cut back by 5 bases and J by 10 bases. CDR3 nucleotide sequence: TGTGCCAGCAGCAATGGGGCAGGGGGCCTGGAGGAGCAGTTCTTC. This sequence encodes CASSNGAGGLEEQFF. The full variable domain, rest sourced from reference TRBV11-2 and TRBJ2-1, is EAGVAQSPRYKIIEKRQSVAFWCNPISGHATLYWYQQILGQGPKLLIQFQNNGVVDDSQLPKDRFSAERLKGVDSTLKIQPAKLEDSAVYLCASSNGAGGLEEQFFGPGTRLTVL.

The CDR3 bases are TGTGCCAGCAGCCCTACGGAGGGGTATATAGAAGCTTTCTTT. Its translation: CASSPTEGYIEAFF. The gene calls are TRBV7-9 and TRBJ1-1, with a weak D call TRBD1 (5 bases). CDR1 is SEHNR, CDR2 FQNEAQ, per germline (reference sequence). V lost 5 bases to trimming and J lost 8 bases, with 18 bases between them. This CDR3 contains 14 residues. The entire variable domain, with the rest obtained from reference TRBV7-9 and TRBJ1-1, is as follows: DTGVSQNPRHKITKRGQNVTFRCDPISEHNRLYWYRQTLGQGPEFLTYFQNEAQLEKSRLLSDRFSAERPKGSFSTLEIQRTEQGDSAMYLCASSPTEGYIEAFFGQGTRLTVV.

The chain recombines TRBV25-1 with TRBJ2-2; 10 bases are a match to TRBD1. This CDR3 spans 14 amino acids. Per the germline V gene, CDR1 is MGHDK and CDR2 is SYGVNS. J lost 4 bases, V lost 8 bases, and 4 bases had no gene match. The CDR3 protein is CASVGTGVTGELFF. The CDR3 DNA is TGTGCCAGCGTCGGGACAGGGGTCACCGGGGAGCTGTTTTTT.

This clonotype was counted a single time. The chain employs TRBV6-5 and TRBJ2-3, with D unclear. V shed 4 bases and J shed 7 bases, with 12 bases lying between them. CDR1 is MNHEY and CDR2 is SVGAGI in the germline V gene. CDR3 length equals 13 residues. In DNA, the CDR3 is TGTGCCAGCAGTTCCAACATGAGAAATACGCAGTATTTT. It specifies CASSSNMRNTQYF.

This clonotype was recorded at least ten times. The rearrangement uses TRBV7-9 and TRBJ1-1, with 9 bases aligning to TRBD1. Germline V gene sequence: CDR1 SEHNR, CDR2 FQNEAQ (reference sequence). The trim removed 5 bases at V and 1 base at J, leaving 14 bases unmatched. There are 18 residues in the CDR3. CDR3 amino acids: CASSPSGTGLVWNTEAFF. CDR3 in DNA: TGTGCCAGCAGCCCGAGTGGGACAGGGTTGGTGTGGAACACTGAAGCTTTCTTT. The full variable domain, rest sourced from reference TRBV7-9 and TRBJ1-1, is DTGVSQNPRHKITKRGQNVTFRCDPISEHNRLYWYRQTLGQGPEFLTYFQNEAQLEKSRLLSDRFSAERPKGSFSTLEIQRTEQGDSAMYLCASSPSGTGLVWNTEAFFGQGTRLTVV.

J is TRBJ2-7 and V is TRBV27, with D unclear. This CDR3 spans 14 amino acids. Per germline, CDR1 MNHEY and CDR2 SMNVEV (reference sequence). V lost 6 bases, J lost 5 bases, and 17 bases lay in between. In DNA form, the CDR3 reads TGTGCCAGCAGCCATACCCTCCCGCGGCACGAGCAGTACTTC. Translated, it gives CASSHTLPRHEQYF.

This clonotype is a singleton in its sample. This chain joins TRBV6-2 or TRBV6-3 and TRBJ2-3; 10 bases match TRBD1. The V gene end was trimmed by 5 bases and the J gene end by 14 bases; junction bases not matched to a gene: 16. The CDR3 consists of 15 residues. From germline, CDR1 is MNHEY and CDR2 SVGEGT. The CDR3 protein is CASSPSDRGMSGLYF. In DNA form, the CDR3 reads TGTGCCAGCAGTCCCTCGGACAGGGGGATGTCAGGGCTGTATTTT.

The chain has TRBV14 and TRBJ2-2; D possibly corresponds to TRBD1 (6 bases). The V end was cut by 8 bases, the J end by 3 bases, with 16 bases between. CDR1 is SGHDN and CDR2 is FVKESK in the germline V gene. There are 15 residues in the CDR3. CDR3 nucleotides: TGTGCCAGCTCCAGGTGGACAGACTACACCGGGGAGCTGTTTTTT. Amino acid sequence: CASSRWTDYTGELFF.

This clonotype came up a few times. The rearrangement links TRBV6-2 or TRBV6-3 to TRBJ2-1; 7 bases fit TRBD1. Looked up from germline, CDR1 is MNHEY and CDR2 is SVGEGT. V shed 4 bases and J 8 bases; nucleotides not matched to a gene: 5. CDR3 length: 13 amino acids. Written as DNA, the CDR3 is TGTGCCAGCAGTTTCCGGGACAGCTATGAGCAGTTCTTC. Encoded protein: CASSFRDSYEQFF.

A few counts support this clonotype. This chain connects TRBV6-5 to TRBJ2-1; D tentatively reads TRBD1 or TRBD2 (5 bases each). The CDR3 spans 17 residues. The V gene lost 6 bases and the J gene lost 8 bases, with 26 bases spanning the gap. Germline lookup yields CDR1 MNHEY and CDR2 SVGAGI. In DNA, the CDR3 is TGTGCCAGCAGCCACTCAATTTGGGGGAGCCTCCGTGATGAGCAGTTCTTC. It yields the protein CASSHSIWGSLRDEQFF.

This clonotype turned up a few times. The chain recombines TRBV5-8 with TRBJ2-3, with D maybe TRBD1 (6 bases). With 10 bases removed from V and 9 bases from J, the gap between germline ends came to 18 bases. The CDR3 has 12 residues. Germline CDR1 SGHTS, CDR2 YDEGEE. CDR3 amino acids: CAVDRQDGTQYF. CDR3 in DNA: TGTGCCGTCGACAGACAGGACGGGACGCAGTATTTT.

The CDR3 loop is CATSLGDYQETQYF. The CDR3 DNA sequence: TGTGCCACCTCCCTAGGGGACTACCAAGAGACCCAGTACTTC. The rearrangement uses TRBV5-5 and TRBJ2-5, with D possibly matching TRBD2 (6 bases). CDR1 SGHKS and CDR2 YYEKEE come from the germline V gene (reference sequence). V gave up 9 bases and J gave up 0 bases, with 15 bases separating them. CDR3 size: 14 residues.

This chain joins TRBV15 and TRBJ1-5, with 8 bases fitting TRBD1. The V gene end was trimmed by 1 base and the J gene end by 4 bases; junction bases not matched to a gene: 0. This CDR3 region has 14 residues. CDR1 and CDR2 from the germline V gene are LNHNV and YYDKDF (reference sequence). CDR3 sequence (DNA): TGTGCCACCAGCAGAGGACAGGGGAATCAGCCCCAGCATTTT. It translates to CATSRGQGNQPQHF.

The CDR3 here is CASSFSGPGEQFF. The CDR3 DNA follows: TGTGCCAGCAGTTTCTCCGGCCCGGGTGAGCAGTTCTTC. The chain is built from TRBV6-2 or TRBV6-3 and TRBJ2-1; D gene ambiguous. The V gene lost 4 bases and the J gene lost 9 bases, with 13 bases spanning the gap. The CDR3 has 13 residues. Germline V lookup: CDR1 MNHEY, CDR2 SVGEGT.

The rearrangement links TRBV7-9 to TRBJ1-5; 7 positions agree with TRBD1. CDR1 SEHNR and CDR2 FQNEAQ come from the germline V gene (reference sequence). V dropped 4 bases and J dropped 3; count of bases not matched to a gene: 9. The CDR3 totals 16 residues. CDR3 region: CASSSSRGYSNQPQHF. The DNA of the CDR3 is TGTGCCAGCAGCTCCTCCAGGGGGTATTCCAATCAGCCCCAGCATTTT. Full variable domain (outside the CDR3, taken from reference TRBV7-9 and TRBJ1-5): DTGVSQNPRHKITKRGQNVTFRCDPISEHNRLYWYRQTLGQGPEFLTYFQNEAQLEKSRLLSDRFSAERPKGSFSTLEIQRTEQGDSAMYLCASSSSRGYSNQPQHFGDGTRLSIL.

Note on this clonotype: Without the conserved terminal phenylalanine or tryptophan, this CDR3 likely stems from a read error. The chain couples TRBV6-5 to TRBJ2-2; D is unclear. Germline assignment: CDR1 MNHEY and CDR2 SVGAGI. The CDR3 has 12 residues. The V and J ends lost 1 base and 5 bases respectively, with 2 bases between them. In DNA, the CDR3 is TGTGCCAGCAGTTACTTGACCGGGGAGCTGTTTTTA. Its protein is CASSYLTGELFL.

This clonotype was observed a few times. J is TRBJ2-7 and V is TRBV7-6; 8 bases are a match to TRBD1. Germline V gives CDR1 SGHVS, CDR2 FNYEAQ. V dropped 5 bases and J dropped 0; count of bases not matched to a gene: 6. The CDR3 covers 15 residues. CDR3 sequence reads: CASSSTDRDSYEQYF. In DNA form, the CDR3 reads TGTGCCAGCAGCAGCACGGACAGGGACTCCTACGAGCAGTACTTC.